Following are 7 T cell receptor beta chains from one sample sequenced in a study of shared clonotypes between healthy human individuals. The method was immunoSEQ multiplex PCR; TCRdb's version includes in-frame clones alone and lacks a portion of them. The sample has 2.3 million or so clones; roughly 93% are singletons. The sample consisted of naive CD4+ T cells from PBMCs. Subset specified: CD45RA+ positively selected. Receptors originate from a man younger than 35 in good health. Some clones in this sample may be carry-over from other donors' samples.

The CDR3 reads CASSPASDSLYGYTF. In DNA form, the CDR3 reads TGTGCCAGCTCACCCGCCTCGGACAGCCTTTATGGCTACACCTTC. This chain joins TRBV18 and TRBJ1-2; D might be TRBD1 (6 bases). In germline, CDR1 is KGHSH, CDR2 LQKENI. V was cut by 3 bases and J by 5 bases, with 16 bases left in between. The CDR3 is 15 amino acids.

This sequence joins TRBV4-2 and TRBJ1-1; D gene ambiguous. The CDR3 loop spans 13 amino acids. V lost 4 bases and J 1 base, leaving 7 bases between the germline ends. Per the germline V gene, CDR1 is LGHNA and CDR2 is YNFKEQ. The CDR3: CASSPKGNTEAFF. CDR3 sequence (DNA): TGTGCCAGCAGCCCTAAGGGGAACACTGAAGCTTTCTTT.

The gene calls are TRBV28 and TRBJ2-5; D might be TRBD1 (5 bases). Germline V gives CDR1 MDHEN, CDR2 SYDVKM. This CDR3 region has 13 residues. V was pared by 8 bases and J by 3 bases, with 13 bases between. CDR3 sequence: CASLRAVEETQYF. The CDR3 DNA reads as TGTGCCAGCCTCAGGGCCGTCGAAGAGACCCAGTACTTC.

The CDR3 DNA follows: TGCGCCAGCAGCTTGGGCGGCTTGGCGGGGGTCCTACGGGAGACCCAGTACTTC. It translates to CASSLGGLAGVLRETQYF. The chain carries TRBV5-1 and TRBJ2-5, with 7 nucleotides matching TRBD2. V lost 0 bases, J lost 5 bases, and 16 bases stayed unmatched. CDR3 size: 18 residues. Germline V lookup: CDR1 SGHRS, CDR2 YFSETQ.

A remark on this clone: The identical CDR3 is also encoded by other nucleotide sequences in the sample. V is TRBV19 and J is TRBJ2-7, with 8 bases matching TRBD1. Germline V gene data show CDR1 as LNHDA and CDR2 as SQIVND (reference sequence). V dropped 4 bases and J dropped 3; count of bases not matched to a gene: 5. The CDR3 is 14 amino acids. CDR3: CASSTRDRRYEQYF. The CDR3 DNA is TGTGCCAGTAGTACCCGGGACAGGCGCTACGAGCAGTACTTC.

Here the CDR3 DNA reads TGCGCCAGCAGCTTCGGGACTAGCGGTCAACTGGGGGAAGAGACCCAGTACTTC. Translated: CASSFGTSGQLGEETQYF. This chain connects TRBV5-1 to TRBJ2-5; TRBD2 aligns across 11 bases. CDR3 length equals 18 residues. Germline V gene sequence: CDR1 SGHRS, CDR2 YFSETQ. Germline trimming cut 2 bases from V and 3 bases from J; bases unmatched to any gene: 12.

V usage is TRBV5-1 and J usage is TRBJ2-5, with a possible D match to TRBD2 (6 bases). The V end lost 5 bases, the J end lost 2 bases, and 19 bases lay between the germline ends. Germline-derived CDR1 and CDR2 are SGHRS and YFSETQ. The CDR3 contains 16 residues. Written as DNA, the CDR3 is TGCGCCAGCAGACGTTCCCCGGCTAGCGAACAAGAGACCCAGTACTTC. Its protein product is CASRRSPASEQETQYF.